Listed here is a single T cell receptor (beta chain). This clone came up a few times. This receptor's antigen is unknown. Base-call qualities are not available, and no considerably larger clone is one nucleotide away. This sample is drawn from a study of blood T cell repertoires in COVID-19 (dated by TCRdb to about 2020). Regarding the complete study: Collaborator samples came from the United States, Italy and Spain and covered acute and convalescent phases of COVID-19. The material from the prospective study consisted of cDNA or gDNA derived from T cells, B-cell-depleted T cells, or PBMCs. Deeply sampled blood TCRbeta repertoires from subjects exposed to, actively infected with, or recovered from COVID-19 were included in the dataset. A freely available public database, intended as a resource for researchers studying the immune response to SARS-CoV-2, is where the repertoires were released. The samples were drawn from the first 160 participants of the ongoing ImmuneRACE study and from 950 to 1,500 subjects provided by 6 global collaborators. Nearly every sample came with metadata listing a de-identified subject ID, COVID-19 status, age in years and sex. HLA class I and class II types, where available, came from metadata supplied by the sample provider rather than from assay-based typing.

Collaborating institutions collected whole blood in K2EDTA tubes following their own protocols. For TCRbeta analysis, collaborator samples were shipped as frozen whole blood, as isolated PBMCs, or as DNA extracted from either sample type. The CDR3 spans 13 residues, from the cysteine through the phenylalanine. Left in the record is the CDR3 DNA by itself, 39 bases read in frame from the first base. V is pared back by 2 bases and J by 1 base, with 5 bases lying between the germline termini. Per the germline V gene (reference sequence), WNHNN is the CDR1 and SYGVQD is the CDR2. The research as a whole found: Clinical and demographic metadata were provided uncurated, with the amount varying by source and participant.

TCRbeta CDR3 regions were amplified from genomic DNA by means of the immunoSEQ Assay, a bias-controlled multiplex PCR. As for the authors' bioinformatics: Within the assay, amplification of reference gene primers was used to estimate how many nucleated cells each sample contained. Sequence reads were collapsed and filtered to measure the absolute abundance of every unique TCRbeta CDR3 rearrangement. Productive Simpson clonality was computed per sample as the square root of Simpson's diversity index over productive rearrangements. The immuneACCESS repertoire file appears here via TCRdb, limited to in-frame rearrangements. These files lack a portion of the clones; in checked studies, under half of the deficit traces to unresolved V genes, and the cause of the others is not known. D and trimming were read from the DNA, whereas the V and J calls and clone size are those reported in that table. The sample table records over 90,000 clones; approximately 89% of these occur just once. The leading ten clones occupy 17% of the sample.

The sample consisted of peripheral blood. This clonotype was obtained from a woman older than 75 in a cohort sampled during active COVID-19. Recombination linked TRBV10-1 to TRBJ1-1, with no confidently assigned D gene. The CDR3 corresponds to CASSERQNTEAFF. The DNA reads TGCGCCAGCAGTGAGCGACAGAACACTGAAGCTTTCTTT.